This TCR beta chain originates from a study of radiation and T cells in renal cell carcinoma. The assay was immunoSEQ multiplex PCR, and TCRdb's table has in-frame clones only and misses some. Seen here are around 140,000 clones, about 88% observed once, and the top ten hold over 3.5%. Indicated time point: baseline pretreatment blood. The sample's treatment: 15 Gy SBRT to primary tumor, nephrectomy 4 weeks later. Trimming pared 0 bases from V and 2 bases from J, leaving 11 bases between. The CDR3 runs to 16 residues. From germline, CDR1 is SGHNT and CDR2 YYREEE (reference sequence). The genes are TRBV5-4 and TRBJ2-2; D ambiguous. This material consisted of blood, taken from a patient whose treatment included radiotherapy and nephrectomy. The clonotype comes from a woman in her 70s with renal cell carcinoma. In DNA form, the CDR3 reads TGTGCCAGCAGCTTGGTAGTGCCACCCAACACCGGGGAGCTGTTTTTT. This sequence encodes CASSLVVPPNTGELFF.